One and the same sample provided the 27 T cell receptor beta chains below, sequenced in a study of radiotherapy plus CTLA-4 blockade in lung cancer. The data were produced by immunoSEQ multiplex PCR, yet TCRdb's version contains in-frame clones alone and is incomplete. The repertoire holds about 97,000 clones, 65% to 85% seen once, with around 2.8% in the top ten. The material was peripheral blood, obtained from a patient treated with radiotherapy plus ipilimumab. Source of these receptors: a human donor with non-small cell lung cancer who had a partial response to radiotherapy plus ipilimumab. Some clones in this sample may be carry-over from other donors' samples.

The chain combines TRBV6-6 with TRBJ2-2; tentative D call: TRBD2 (7 bases). V lost 3 bases and J 5 bases, leaving 16 bases between the germline ends. The CDR3 length is 16 residues. Looked up from germline, CDR1 is MNHNY and CDR2 is SVGAGI (reference sequence). The CDR3: CASSYSSGGGTGELFF. CDR3 in DNA: TGTGCCAGCAGTTATAGTTCGGGGGGCGGAACCGGGGAGCTGTTTTTT.

This clone came up once. The CDR3 reads CASRGQATTNEKLFF. CDR3 coding DNA: TGTGCCAGCCGCGGACAGGCCACAACTAATGAAAAACTGTTTTTT. The V gene is TRBV2, the J gene TRBJ1-4, with 7 nucleotides matching TRBD1. V shed 8 bases, J shed 0 bases, and the junction held 6 bases outside the gene matches. The CDR3 contains 15 residues. Germline assignment: CDR1 SNHLY and CDR2 FYNNEI.

V usage is TRBV11-2 and J usage is TRBJ2-1; tentatively, D is TRBD1 (5 bases). This CDR3 has 19 residues. Germline-derived CDR1 and CDR2 are SGHAT and FQNNGV. Trimming left V 4 bases short and J 3 bases short, with 25 bases between. The CDR3 region is CASSYDIDRGHTNYNEQFF. CDR3 coding DNA: TGTGCCAGCAGCTACGATATAGACAGAGGACACACCAACTACAATGAGCAGTTCTTC.

The chain is built from TRBV7-2 and TRBJ1-1; D might be TRBD1 (5 bases). Between the trimmed V and J ends, which lost 5 bases and 8 bases, there was a span of 12 bases. There are 12 residues in the CDR3. Germline-derived CDR1 and CDR2 are SGHTA and FQGNSA. The DNA of the CDR3 is TGTGCCAGCAGCCGGACAAGCCCCGAAGCTTTCTTT. It is translated as CASSRTSPEAFF.

This chain joins TRBV4-1 and TRBJ1-2; 12 bases map to TRBD1. After removal of 1 base from V and 6 bases from J, the junction contained 12 bases not matched to a gene. CDR1 and CDR2 from the germline V gene are MGHRA and YSYEKL. This CDR3 has 18 residues. CDR3 sequence (DNA): TGCGCCAGCAGCCAAGGGGACAGGGGGCGTTTCGGACGGGATGGCTACACCTTC. Translation gives CASSQGDRGRFGRDGYTF.

The chain combines TRBV11-3 with TRBJ2-7; D gene unclear. The ends were cut back, 5 bases at V and 0 bases at J, with 11 bases in the middle. This CDR3 is 14 amino acids long. CDR1 and CDR2 (germline): SGHNT, YENEEA. The DNA of the CDR3 is TGTGCCAGCAGCCCTAGACCATACTCCTACGAGCAGTACTTC. Its protein product is CASSPRPYSYEQYF.

This clone was observed a handful of times. J is TRBJ1-5 and V is TRBV2, with D tentatively TRBD1 (6 bases). Trimming shortened V by 8 bases and J by 6 bases, and 14 bases separated the two germline ends. The CDR3 totals 13 residues. Germline CDR1 is SNHLY and CDR2 is FYNNEI. CDR3 residues: CASLQGWPQPQHF. CDR3 bases: TGTGCCAGCCTACAGGGATGGCCTCAGCCCCAGCATTTT.

The chain is built from TRBV2 and TRBJ1-5; TRBD1 might be the D (6 bases). The CDR3 has 17 amino acids. Trimming took off 3 bases at V and 3 bases at J, with 18 bases between the two ends. From germline, CDR1 is SNHLY and CDR2 FYNNEI. In DNA form, the CDR3 reads TGTGCCAGCAGTGATATCCAGGGGCCCAATTTCAATCAGCCCCAGCATTTT. Amino acids: CASSDIQGPNFNQPQHF.

The CDR3 loop reads CASSLISASTDTQYF. The CDR3 DNA sequence: TGCGCCAGCAGCTTAATTAGCGCCAGCACAGATACGCAGTATTTT. The chain is built from TRBV5-1 and TRBJ2-3; a possible D gene is TRBD2 (5 bases). The CDR3 is made up of 15 amino acids. V gave up 2 bases and J gave up 0 bases, with 10 bases separating them. Germline V gene data show CDR1 as SGHRS and CDR2 as YFSETQ.

The chain links TRBV5-6 to TRBJ2-3, with TRBD1 identical over 11 bases. Germline CDR1 is SGHDT and CDR2 is YYEEEE. After removal of 4 bases from V and 4 bases from J, the junction contained 5 bases not matched to a gene. The CDR3 loop spans 15 amino acids. CDR3: CASSMGTGGPDTQYF. CDR3 DNA sequence: TGTGCCAGCAGCATGGGGACAGGGGGGCCAGATACGCAGTATTTT.

The chain recombines TRBV30 with TRBJ1-5, with 7 bases lining up with TRBD1. This CDR3 region has 13 residues. The germline CDR1 and CDR2 sequences are GTSNPN and SVGIG (reference sequence). V lost 5 bases, J lost 8 bases, and 9 bases stayed unmatched. This chain's CDR3 is CAWQGQPSEPQHF. The CDR3 region has the DNA TGTGCCTGGCAGGGACAGCCGTCGGAGCCCCAGCATTTT.

This clone turned up a few times. The chain carries TRBV30 and TRBJ1-4; possible D gene TRBD1, 6 bases. Trimming removed 4 bases at V and 7 bases at J, with 13 bases between. CDR1 is GTSNPN and CDR2 is SVGIG in the germline V gene (reference sequence). This CDR3 is 13 amino acids long. The CDR3 region has the DNA TGTGCCTGGATGCGGGGGGCGGGTGAAAAACTGTTTTTT. The encoded protein is CAWMRGAGEKLFF.

The chain links TRBV7-3 to TRBJ1-2; 8 positions agree with TRBD1. J was trimmed by 8 bases and V by 5 bases; bases with no gene match: 22. Germline loops: CDR1 SGHTA, CDR2 FQGTGA. The CDR3 totals 18 residues. CDR3 sequence: CASSLQPPSTGVSGGYTF. DNA for the CDR3: TGTGCCAGCAGCCTACAACCACCGTCGACAGGGGTTTCGGGGGGCTACACCTTC.

In its sample, this clone was seen once. The chain couples TRBV7-8 to TRBJ2-3, with D possibly matching TRBD1 (5 bases). The V and J ends lost 2 bases and 4 bases respectively, with 10 bases between them. This CDR3 spans 14 amino acids. CDR1 SGHVS and CDR2 FQNEAQ come from the germline V gene. The CDR3 here is CASSLLGRADTQYF. The CDR3 DNA sequence: TGTGCCAGCAGCTTACTAGGCAGGGCAGATACGCAGTATTTT.

The genes are TRBV27 and TRBJ2-7, with 13 bases aligning to TRBD2. Unmatched junction bases numbered 2, after V lost 2 bases and J lost 7 bases. The CDR3 has 14 amino acids. Germline CDR1 MNHEY, CDR2 SMNVEV (reference sequence). The CDR3 DNA is TGTGCCAGCAGTTTAGGGACTAGCGGGATTGAGCAGTACTTC. It translates to CASSLGTSGIEQYF.

In this sample, this clone turned up a few times. J is TRBJ2-7 and V is TRBV11-3; 7 bases align to TRBD2. The V and J ends lost 2 bases and 2 bases, in that order; junction bases with no gene match: 3. The CDR3 is 14 residues long. The germline V gene encodes CDR1 SGHNT and CDR2 YENEEA. CDR3 nucleotides: TGTGCCAGCAGCTTAAGGGACTATACCTACGAGCAGTACTTC. This translates into CASSLRDYTYEQYF.

A few counts support this clone. The chain links TRBV7-2 to TRBJ2-3; possible D gene TRBD1, 5 bases. This CDR3 has 13 amino acids. Germline CDR1 and CDR2: SGHTA and FQGNSA. V was trimmed by 1 base and J by 8 bases, leaving 10 bases between them. The CDR3 region has the DNA TGTGCCAGCAGCTTAGGGGGCGGCGGTACGCAGTATTTT. Its translation is CASSLGGGGTQYF.

J is TRBJ1-4 and V is TRBV4-3; 7 nucleotides align to TRBD1. The CDR3 covers 15 residues. The germline gives CDR1 LGHNA, CDR2 YSLEER. Trimming cost V 3 bases and J 4 bases; bases outside gene matches: 5. The CDR3 region is CASSHQYRGNEKLFF. Written as DNA, the CDR3 is TGCGCCAGCAGCCACCAATACAGGGGTAATGAAAAACTGTTTTTT.

The V call is TRBV5-1, the J call TRBJ2-1; D remains ambiguous. Between the trimmed V and J ends, which lost 0 bases and 0 bases, there was a span of 13 bases. Germline lookup yields CDR1 SGHRS and CDR2 YFSETQ. There are 17 residues in the CDR3. CDR3 sequence (DNA): TGCGCCAGCAGCTTGGAAATAATGGCCAGCTCCTACAATGAGCAGTTCTTC. As protein: CASSLEIMASSYNEQFF. The variable domain in full, completed from reference TRBV5-1 and TRBJ2-1, reads KAGVTQTPRYLIKTRGQQVTLSCSPISGHRSVSWYQQTPGQGLQFLFEYFSETQRNKGNFPGRFSGRQFSNSRSEMNVSTLELGDSALYLCASSLEIMASSYNEQFFGPGTRLTVL.

By proportion, this clone is medium-sized. The chain carries TRBV7-9 and TRBJ1-2; no firm D call. The V and J ends lost 5 bases and 3 bases respectively, with 16 bases between them. The CDR3 consists of 15 residues. In germline, CDR1 is SEHNR, CDR2 FQNEAQ (reference sequence). The CDR3 protein is CASSLVDIVDYGYTF. Written as DNA, the CDR3 is TGTGCCAGCAGCCTAGTCGACATTGTTGACTATGGCTACACCTTC.

The chain links TRBV29-1 to TRBJ2-7; 9 bases are a match to TRBD2. CDR1 and CDR2 from the germline V gene are SQVTM and ANQGSEA. The CDR3 loop spans 12 amino acids. Trimming at V came to 6 bases and at J to 7 bases, leaving 7 bases not matched to a gene. This CDR3 reads CSVAARGGEQYF. CDR3 in DNA: TGCAGCGTAGCCGCGCGGGGGGGGGAGCAGTACTTC.

On this clone itself: One end of the junction is discordant with germline, which a read error may explain. V gene TRBV11-3 combines with J gene TRBJ2-7; TRBD2 matches at 10 bases. Germline values: CDR1 SGHNT, CDR2 YENEEA. There are 15 residues in the CDR3. CDR3 loop: CDSSLSGGAFYEQYF. The CDR3 bases are TGTGACAGCAGCCTGAGCGGGGGGGCCTTTTACGAGCAGTACTTC. The full variable domain, its missing parts supplied by reference TRBV11-3 and TRBJ2-7, is EAGVVQSPRYKIIEKKQPVAFWCNPISGHNTLYWYLQNLGQGPELLIRYENEEAVDDSQLPKDRFSAERLKGVDSTLKIQPAELGDSAVYLCDSSLSGGAFYEQYFGPGTRLTVT.

V and J are TRBV4-1 and TRBJ2-1, with 10 bases matching TRBD2. After removal of 1 base from V and 9 bases from J, the junction contained 21 bases not matched to a gene. Germline V CDR1 and CDR2: MGHRA, YSYEKL. This CDR3 is 20 amino acids long. CDR3 coding DNA: TGCGCCAGCAGCCAAGTTTTGGACAGGGAGATAGCGGGAGGTCGCGGTGAGCAGTTCTTC. Translated, it gives CASSQVLDREIAGGRGEQFF.

The chain is built from TRBV19 and TRBJ1-1, with D possibly matching TRBD1 (6 bases). With 5 bases removed from V and 4 bases from J, the gap between germline ends came to 20 bases. CDR1 and CDR2 from the germline V gene are LNHDA and SQIVND (reference sequence). This CDR3 is built from 16 residues. For the CDR3, the DNA is TGTGCCAGTAGTTCCTTCGCTACAGGGCCGGGCACTGAAGCTTTCTTT. Its translation: CASSSFATGPGTEAFF.

J is TRBJ2-6 and V is TRBV5-4; D possibly corresponds to TRBD2 (6 bases). CDR3 length: 17 residues. Trimming took off 0 bases at V and 4 bases at J, with 14 bases between the two ends. Germline V CDR1 and CDR2: SGHNT, YYREEE (reference sequence). The CDR3 is CASSLALGAGGANVLTF. The CDR3, as DNA: TGTGCCAGCAGCTTGGCCCTAGGGGCGGGGGGGGCCAACGTCCTGACTTTC.

This clone was recorded a few times. The gene calls are TRBV7-2 and TRBJ1-4; D remains unclear. Trimming took off 2 bases at V and 0 bases at J, with 10 bases between the two ends. The germline V gene encodes CDR1 SGHTA and CDR2 FQGNSA. There are 16 residues in the CDR3. The CDR3 loop reads CASSLFPVTTNEKLFF. The DNA of the CDR3 is TGTGCCAGCAGCTTATTCCCGGTTACAACTAATGAAAAACTGTTTTTT.

The V and J genes are TRBV28 and TRBJ1-5, with 8 bases that match TRBD1. Per germline, CDR1 MDHEN and CDR2 SYDVKM. Trimming took 2 bases from V and 6 from J; bases not matched to a gene: 6. This CDR3 is built from 15 residues. The CDR3 loop is CASSLVDREVQPQHF. The CDR3 DNA reads as TGTGCCAGCAGTTTAGTGGACAGGGAGGTTCAGCCCCAGCATTTT.